Below are 30 T cell receptor beta chains sequenced from a single sample in a study of shared clonotypes between healthy human individuals (dated by TCRdb to the early 2020s). The library was made by the immunoSEQ multiplex PCR assay. TCRdb stores this immuneACCESS table with in-frame sequences only. Part of the clones is absent; in the studies checked, under half of the shortfall reflects unresolved V genes, and no reason is known for the rest. Across this sample there are 1,400,000 or so clones, with just under 99% seen only once. Of the sample, 0.36% is held by the ten largest clones. Specimen: naive CD4+ T cells sorted from blood. The cell subset or site label, as the study defines it: CD45RA+ positively selected. All receptors derive from a man aged 25 to 40 in good health.

The chain combines TRBV27 with TRBJ2-1; possible D gene TRBD2, 6 bases. Germline V lookup: CDR1 MNHEY, CDR2 SMNVEV (reference sequence). V was pared by 2 bases and J by 4 bases, with 12 bases between. This CDR3 comprises 15 residues. The CDR3 is CASSLVGSRYNEQFF. The CDR3, as DNA: TGTGCCAGCAGTTTAGTCGGGAGTAGGTACAATGAGCAGTTCTTC.

This chain connects TRBV6-5 to TRBJ2-3; 9 positions match TRBD2. The V gene end was trimmed by 9 bases and the J gene end by 1 base; junction bases not matched to a gene: 8. Germline V gene sequence: CDR1 MNHEY, CDR2 SVGAGI. The length of the CDR3 is 15 residues. For the CDR3, the DNA is TGTGCCAGTTCGGTGGCGGGAGGGCGCACAGATACGCAGTATTTT. Translated: CASSVAGGRTDTQYF.

The chain has TRBV4-2 and TRBJ2-7; 10 nucleotides align to TRBD1. This CDR3 region has 14 residues. Germline V gene data show CDR1 as LGHNA and CDR2 as YNFKEQ. V trimming: 3 bases; J trimming: 4 bases; junction bases outside the gene matches: 3. The chain's CDR3 is CASSHGTGVYEQYF. The CDR3, as DNA: TGTGCCAGCAGCCACGGGACAGGGGTTTACGAGCAGTACTTC.

The chain recombines TRBV7-9 with TRBJ1-2; unclear D gene. Germline CDR1 reads SEHNR; CDR2 reads FQNEAQ (reference sequence). The CDR3 is 12 amino acids. V lost 1 base to trimming and J lost 10 bases, with 10 bases between them. The CDR3: CASSLEGSVYTF. The CDR3 DNA follows: TGTGCCAGCAGCTTAGAAGGATCCGTCTACACCTTC.

This sequence joins TRBV27 and TRBJ2-3, with 11 nucleotides matching TRBD2. The CDR3 is made up of 15 amino acids. Losses at the gene ends were 7 bases for V and 5 bases for J; bases not matched to a gene: 8. CDR1 is MNHEY, CDR2 SMNVEV, per germline (reference sequence). The CDR3 protein is CASTLLAGVKDTQYF. In DNA form, the CDR3 reads TGTGCCAGCACCCTACTAGCGGGAGTCAAAGATACGCAGTATTTT.

This chain uses TRBV4-2 with TRBJ2-1; 7 bases match TRBD2. V lost 0 bases to trimming and J lost 4 bases; unmatched junction nucleotides: 9. In germline, CDR1 is LGHNA, CDR2 YNFKEQ. The length of the CDR3 is 17 residues. CDR3 coding DNA: TGTGCCAGCAGCCAAGATCAACGGCTAGCGGTGTACAATGAGCAGTTCTTC. This codes for CASSQDQRLAVYNEQFF.

About this clone: The same CDR3 also results from other DNA sequences found in this sample. The gene calls are TRBV9 and TRBJ2-7; 8 nucleotides match TRBD1. Germline V gives CDR1 SGDLS, CDR2 YYNGEE. There are 15 residues in the CDR3. The J segment lost 2 bases and the V segment lost 0 bases, leaving 4 bases of the junction unmatched. The DNA of the CDR3 is TGTGCCAGCAGCGTAGGAGGACAGGGCGCCTACGAGCAGTACTTC. Its translation is CASSVGGQGAYEQYF.

The chain uses TRBV23-1 and TRBJ2-2; 8 nucleotides line up with TRBD1. TRBV23-1 is reported as an ORF; its role is uncertain. With 4 bases clipped from V and 4 bases from J, the junction kept 11 bases outside the gene matches. The CDR3 spans 17 residues. CDR3 amino acids: CASSRTDRGVSTGELFF. The DNA for the CDR3 is TGCGCCAGCAGTCGCACCGACAGGGGAGTTTCCACCGGGGAGCTGTTTTTT.

With respect to this clone: The sample contains more than one DNA sequence encoding this CDR3. The rearrangement links TRBV7-2 to TRBJ1-5; D is uncertain. The CDR3 has 13 residues. Trimming took off 5 bases at V and 2 bases at J, with 7 bases between the two ends. Looked up from germline, CDR1 is SGHTA and CDR2 is FQGNSA. The CDR3 sequence: CASSPQGNQPQHF. The CDR3 coding sequence is TGTGCCAGCAGCCCTCAGGGCAATCAGCCCCAGCATTTT. The whole variable domain, remainder taken from reference TRBV7-2 and TRBJ1-5, is GAGVSQSPSNKVTEKGKDVELRCDPISGHTALYWYRQSLGQGLEFLIYFQGNSAPDKSGLPSDRFSAERTGGSVSTLTIQRTQQEDSAVYLCASSPQGNQPQHFGDGTRLSIL.

The V gene is TRBV9, the J gene TRBJ2-1, with 8 bases matching TRBD2. Per the germline V gene, CDR1 is SGDLS and CDR2 is YYNGEE. The CDR3 is 15 amino acids. Trimming at V came to 0 bases and at J to 5 bases, leaving 4 bases not matched to a gene. CDR3 DNA sequence: TGTGCCAGCAGCGTAGTTAGCGGGACAAACAATGAGCAGTTCTTC. It translates to CASSVVSGTNNEQFF.

The J gene is TRBJ2-1, the V gene TRBV18; D uncertain. The CDR3 length is 16 residues. Trimming removed 3 bases from V and 0 bases from J, with 12 bases in between. Per the germline V gene, CDR1 is KGHSH and CDR2 is LQKENI. CDR3 sequence reads: CASSPKPPSSYNEQFF. CDR3 DNA sequence: TGTGCCAGCTCACCTAAGCCCCCAAGCTCCTACAATGAGCAGTTCTTC.

V usage is TRBV6-5 and J usage is TRBJ2-1; D is tentatively TRBD1 or TRBD2 (5 bases each). V lost 2 bases and J lost 4, with 12 bases in between. Germline CDR1 and CDR2: MNHEY and SVGAGI. The CDR3 sequence is 15 residues long. In nucleotides, the CDR3 is TGTGCCAGCAGTTACCCAGGGACGAATTACAATGAGCAGTTCTTC. This gives the protein CASSYPGTNYNEQFF.

The chain couples TRBV5-1 to TRBJ1-5, with no clear D. The V and J ends lost 5 bases and 2 bases respectively, with 14 bases between them. Germline CDR1 reads SGHRS; CDR2 reads YFSETQ. The CDR3 length is 15 residues. DNA of the CDR3: TGCGCCAGCAGACCGGGGTTAGAAGGCAATCAGCCCCAGCATTTT. Protein product: CASRPGLEGNQPQHF.

The CDR3 region is CSGTGGSGELFF. CDR3 DNA: TGCAGCGGTACAGGGGGCTCCGGGGAGCTGTTTTTT. The chain couples TRBV29-1 to TRBJ2-2, with 9 bases identical to TRBD1. CDR1 is SQVTM, CDR2 ANQGSEA, per germline. The CDR3 runs to 12 residues. V lost 7 bases and J lost 6; bases outside the gene matches: 3.

This chain joins TRBV18 and TRBJ1-4, with D possibly being TRBD1 (6 bases). CDR1 is KGHSH and CDR2 is LQKENI in the germline V gene. V lost 0 bases and J 7 bases, leaving 12 bases between the germline ends. The CDR3 consists of 15 residues. The CDR3 here is CASSPPGGRGEKLFF. CDR3 bases: TGTGCCAGCTCACCACCAGGGGGGCGAGGTGAAAAACTGTTTTTT.

The gene calls are TRBV5-1 and TRBJ2-2; D is unresolved. Trimming removed 2 bases at V and 3 bases at J, with 5 bases between. Germline V gene sequence: CDR1 SGHRS, CDR2 YFSETQ. CDR3 length: 13 amino acids. The CDR3 region is CASSFVDTGELFF. CDR3 in DNA: TGCGCCAGCAGCTTCGTGGACACCGGGGAGCTGTTTTTT.

The chain employs TRBV5-1 and TRBJ1-3, with 10 bases fitting TRBD1. This CDR3 spans 16 amino acids. Looked up from germline, CDR1 is SGHRS and CDR2 is YFSETQ. Trimming took 4 bases from V and 4 from J; bases not matched to a gene: 8. CDR3 sequence: CASSKTGGSSGNTIYF. CDR3 in DNA: TGCGCCAGCAGCAAGACAGGGGGCAGCTCGGGAAACACCATATATTTT.

This clone has only one observation. The chain uses TRBV5-1 and TRBJ2-1; D unresolved. CDR1 and CDR2 (germline): SGHRS, YFSETQ. V lost 2 bases, J lost 0 bases, and 9 bases lay in between. The CDR3 runs 15 residues. Here the CDR3 reads CASSFTESSYNEQFF. Here the CDR3 DNA reads TGCGCCAGCAGCTTTACAGAAAGCTCCTACAATGAGCAGTTCTTC. Drawing the rest from reference TRBV5-1 and TRBJ2-1, the complete variable domain is KAGVTQTPRYLIKTRGQQVTLSCSPISGHRSVSWYQQTPGQGLQFLFEYFSETQRNKGNFPGRFSGRQFSNSRSEMNVSTLELGDSALYLCASSFTESSYNEQFFGPGTRLTVL.

The chain recombines TRBV5-4 with TRBJ2-3; D is possibly TRBD2 (5 bases). This CDR3 has 13 amino acids. Germline V lookup: CDR1 SGHNT, CDR2 YYREEE (reference sequence). Trimming pared 4 bases from V and 2 bases from J, leaving 8 bases between. The CDR3 protein is CASSQDSTDTQYF. The CDR3 DNA is TGTGCCAGCAGCCAGGACTCCACAGATACGCAGTATTTT. Looking up the rest from reference TRBV5-4 and TRBJ2-3 gives the full variable domain: ETGVTQSPTHLIKTRGQQVTLRCSSQSGHNTVSWYQQALGQGPQFIFQYYREEENGRGNFPPRFSGLQFPNYSSELNVNALELDDSALYLCASSQDSTDTQYFGPGTRLTVL.

CDR3 protein: CASSPLGEGAKRYEQYF. As DNA, the CDR3 is TGTGCCAGCAGTCCCCTTGGGGAGGGGGCAAAAAGGTACGAGCAGTACTTC. The chain employs TRBV28 and TRBJ2-7, with D perhaps matching TRBD1 or TRBD2 (7 bases each). V was clipped by 5 bases and J by 4 bases, with 24 bases between them. Germline V gene lookup returns CDR1 MDHEN and CDR2 SYDVKM. The CDR3 length is 17 residues.

V is TRBV27 and J is TRBJ2-5; D gene unclear. V lost 5 bases to trimming and J lost 3 bases, with 7 bases between them. Germline V gives CDR1 MNHEY, CDR2 SMNVEV (reference sequence). CDR3 size: 12 residues. For the CDR3, the DNA is TGTGCCAGCAGTCATACGGAAGAGACCCAGTACTTC. Its protein product is CASSHTEETQYF.

The chain recombines TRBV5-1 with TRBJ1-1; D is perhaps TRBD1 (5 bases). This CDR3 spans 14 amino acids. The V end was cut by 0 bases, the J end by 6 bases, with 12 bases between. In germline, CDR1 is SGHRS, CDR2 YFSETQ. This CDR3 is CASSLGPTGPEAFF. CDR3 in DNA: TGCGCCAGCAGCTTGGGCCCTACGGGACCTGAAGCTTTCTTT.

This clone is a singleton in its sample. The V call is TRBV5-1, the J call TRBJ1-1; the match to TRBD1 covers 7 bases. Germline-derived CDR1 and CDR2 are SGHRS and YFSETQ. V trimming: 4 bases; J trimming: 0 bases; junction bases outside the gene matches: 6. The CDR3 spans 15 residues. CDR3: CASSGTGQMNTEAFF. CDR3 nucleotides: TGCGCCAGCAGCGGAACGGGACAGATGAACACTGAAGCTTTCTTT. Full variable domain (missing parts from reference TRBV5-1 and TRBJ1-1): KAGVTQTPRYLIKTRGQQVTLSCSPISGHRSVSWYQQTPGQGLQFLFEYFSETQRNKGNFPGRFSGRQFSNSRSEMNVSTLELGDSALYLCASSGTGQMNTEAFFGQGTRLTVV.

CDR3 sequence reads: CASSLRASGNLNEQFF. The CDR3 DNA reads as TGTGCCAGTAGTCTAAGGGCTAGCGGGAACCTCAATGAGCAGTTCTTC. This chain links TRBV19 with TRBJ2-1, with 9 bases matching TRBD2. CDR1 and CDR2 from the germline V gene are LNHDA and SQIVND (reference sequence). The CDR3 is 16 residues long. V gave up 5 bases and J gave up 6 bases; unmatched junction bases: 11.

The rearrangement uses TRBV5-4 and TRBJ2-3, with 16 bases lining up with TRBD2. V lost 4 bases, J lost 8 bases, and 16 bases stayed unmatched. This CDR3 has 19 residues. Germline CDR1 and CDR2: SGHNT and YYREEE (reference sequence). CDR3 residues: CASSPPGLAGGPSPATQYF. Written as DNA, the CDR3 is TGTGCCAGCAGCCCACCGGGACTAGCGGGAGGGCCCTCTCCGGCTACGCAGTATTTT.

The rearrangement uses TRBV5-1 and TRBJ2-7; D perhaps matches TRBD2 (5 bases). This CDR3 is built from 13 residues. V was shortened by 4 bases and J by 5 bases, with 13 bases between the two germline ends. CDR1 is SGHRS and CDR2 is YFSETQ in the germline V gene. The CDR3 reads CASSVSGPNEQYF. In DNA, the CDR3 is TGCGCCAGCAGCGTAAGCGGACCCAACGAGCAGTACTTC.

V and J are TRBV19 and TRBJ1-5; no clear D. The length of the CDR3 is 18 residues. The V end lost 6 bases, the J end lost 0 bases, and 21 bases lay between the germline ends. Germline lookup yields CDR1 LNHDA and CDR2 SQIVND (reference sequence). CDR3 amino acids: CASSKEGPPSISNQPQHF. The CDR3 nucleotides read TGTGCCAGTAGCAAGGAAGGGCCACCGTCCATTAGCAATCAGCCCCAGCATTTT. Full variable domain (remainder filled in from reference TRBV19 and TRBJ1-5): DGGITQSPKYLFRKEGQNVTLSCEQNLNHDAMYWYRQDPGQGLRLIYYSQIVNDFQKGDIAEGYSVSREKKESFPLTVTSAQKNPTAFYLCASSKEGPPSISNQPQHFGDGTRLSIL.

The CDR3 region has the DNA TGTGCCAGCAGTCCGGCTATGGGCGGGTCAGGGTCCTACAATGAGCAGTTCTTC. Protein sequence: CASSPAMGGSGSYNEQFF. The genes are TRBV28 and TRBJ2-1; the D call may be TRBD1 or TRBD2 (5 bases each). V dropped 5 bases and J dropped 1 base, with 21 bases sitting between them. This CDR3 has 18 amino acids. Germline V lookup: CDR1 MDHEN, CDR2 SYDVKM. Filled out from reference TRBV28 and TRBJ2-1, the complete variable domain reads DVKVTQSSRYLVKRTGEKVFLECVQDMDHENMFWYRQDPGLGLRLIYFSYDVKMKEKGDIPEGYSVSREKKERFSLILESASTNQTSMYLCASSPAMGGSGSYNEQFFGPGTRLTVL.

V and J are TRBV5-4 and TRBJ2-3; no definite D call. V shed 4 bases and J shed 6 bases, with 12 bases lying between them. Per germline, CDR1 SGHNT and CDR2 YYREEE (reference sequence). CDR3 length: 13 amino acids. The CDR3 loop reads CASSVVSPDTQYF. CDR3 in DNA: TGTGCCAGCAGCGTAGTAAGTCCGGATACGCAGTATTTT.

The chain combines TRBV9 with TRBJ2-3, with D possibly matching TRBD1 (5 bases). The CDR3 has 13 amino acids. Germline lookup yields CDR1 SGDLS and CDR2 YYNGEE. Trimming shortened V by 5 bases and J by 6 bases, and 13 bases separated the two germline ends. The CDR3 is CASSPPGWDTQYF. The DNA for the CDR3 is TGTGCCAGCAGTCCCCCAGGGTGGGATACGCAGTATTTT.